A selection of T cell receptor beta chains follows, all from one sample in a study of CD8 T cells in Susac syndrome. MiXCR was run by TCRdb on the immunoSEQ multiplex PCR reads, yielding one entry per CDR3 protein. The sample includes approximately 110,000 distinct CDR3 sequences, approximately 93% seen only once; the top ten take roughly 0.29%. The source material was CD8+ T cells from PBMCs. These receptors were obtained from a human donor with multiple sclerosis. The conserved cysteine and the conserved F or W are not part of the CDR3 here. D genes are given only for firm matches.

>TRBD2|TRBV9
ASSVNRLAGGHNEQF
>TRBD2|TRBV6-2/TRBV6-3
ASSPWASGSSYEQF
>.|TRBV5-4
ASSLSSSWETQY
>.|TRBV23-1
ASTSPGGRRQGSDQETQY
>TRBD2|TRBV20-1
SAQGLAGPRTPYNEQF
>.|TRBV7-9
ASSFGTQKNEQF
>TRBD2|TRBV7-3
ASSPSGGRGGELF
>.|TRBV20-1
SGGRRDPTDTQY
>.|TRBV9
ASSVGQVNPDTQY
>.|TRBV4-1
ASSQVGGANEQY
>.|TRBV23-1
ASSQEDQPQH
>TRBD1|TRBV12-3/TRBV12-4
ASSPGGGNTIY
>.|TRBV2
ASRGFDWIVQY
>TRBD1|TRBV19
ASSWTGSSYEQY
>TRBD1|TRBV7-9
ASSLLNPVTGEDAF
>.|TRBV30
AWSAPDTYSNQPQH
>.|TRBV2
ASSYTDEAF
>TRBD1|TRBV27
ASSSTPRDRTGYT
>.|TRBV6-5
ASSYLARDGTYEQY
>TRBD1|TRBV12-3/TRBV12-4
ASSSPGTGSFGSPLH
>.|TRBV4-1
ASSQWGGDEQF
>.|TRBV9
ASSALRSSYNEQF
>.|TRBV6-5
ASSYGPDPGETQY
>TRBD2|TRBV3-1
ASSQDKREIETQY
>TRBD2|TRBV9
ASSAGGFSYEQY
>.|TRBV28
ASSEDEQY
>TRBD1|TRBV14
ASSRPDRVSDTGELF
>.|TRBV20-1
SASGLLELYEQY
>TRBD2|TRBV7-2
ASSPLRSSGFRETQY
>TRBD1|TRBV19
ASSPGQGYQPQH